This entry lists 4 T cell receptor beta chains sequenced from one sample in a study of blood T cell repertoires in COVID-19. Only in-frame clones appear in the TCRdb table, and some are missing; sequencing was by immunoSEQ multiplex PCR. The sample lists about 180,000 clones, roughly 85% seen once, with 6% to 6.5% in the top ten. Sample: PBMCs or T cells enriched from blood (not recorded which). These receptors were obtained from a man in his forties or fifties who had recovered from COVID-19.

V usage is TRBV6-5 and J usage is TRBJ2-7, with D possibly matching TRBD2 (6 bases). The V end was cut by 5 bases, the J end by 1 base, with 15 bases between. From germline, CDR1 is MNHEY and CDR2 SVGAGI. The CDR3 sequence is 15 residues long. CDR3 sequence reads: CASSLGGRGSYEQYF. The CDR3 DNA follows: TGTGCCAGCAGTCTCGGGGGTAGGGGATCCTACGAGCAGTACTTC.

The chain combines TRBV5-1 with TRBJ2-2; 7 positions agree with TRBD1. The germline gives CDR1 SGHRS, CDR2 YFSETQ. Trimming removed 4 bases from V and 2 bases from J; junction bases left unmatched: 5. This CDR3 region has 15 residues. The CDR3 reads CASSTTGINTGELFF. CDR3 sequence (DNA): TGCGCCAGCAGCACGACAGGGATTAACACCGGGGAGCTGTTTTTT.

The gene calls are TRBV12-3 or TRBV12-4 and TRBJ1-2; 8 bases are a match to TRBD1. This CDR3 contains 13 residues. V trimming: 5 bases; J trimming: 7 bases; junction bases outside the gene matches: 6. Written as DNA, the CDR3 is TGTGCCAGCAGTCCGCAACAGGGGGGTGGCTACACCTTC. Translating it yields CASSPQQGGGYTF.

In its sample, this clone was seen once. V and J are TRBV7-8 and TRBJ2-5; the D gene is possibly TRBD1 (6 bases). This CDR3 has 13 amino acids. V was trimmed by 4 bases and J by 4 bases, leaving 10 bases between them. CDR1 SGHVS and CDR2 FQNEAQ come from the germline V gene. The CDR3 spells CASSSLGGETQYF. CDR3 sequence (DNA): TGTGCCAGCAGCTCCCTAGGGGGAGAGACCCAGTACTTC.